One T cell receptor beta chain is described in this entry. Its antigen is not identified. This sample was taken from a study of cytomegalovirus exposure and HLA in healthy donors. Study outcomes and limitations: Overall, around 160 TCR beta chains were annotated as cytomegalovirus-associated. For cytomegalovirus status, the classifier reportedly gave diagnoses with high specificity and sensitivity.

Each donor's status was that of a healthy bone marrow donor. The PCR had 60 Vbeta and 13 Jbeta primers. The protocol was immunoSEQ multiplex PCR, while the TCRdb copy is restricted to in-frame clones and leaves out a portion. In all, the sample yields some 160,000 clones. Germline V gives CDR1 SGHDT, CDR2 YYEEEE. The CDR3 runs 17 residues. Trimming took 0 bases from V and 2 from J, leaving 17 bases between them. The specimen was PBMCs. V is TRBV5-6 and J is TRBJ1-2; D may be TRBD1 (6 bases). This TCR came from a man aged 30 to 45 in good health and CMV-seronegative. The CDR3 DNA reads TGTGCCAGCAGCTTGGATGTCCGGCAGGGGTTCAACTATGGCTACACCTTC. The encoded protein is CASSLDVRQGFNYGYTF.